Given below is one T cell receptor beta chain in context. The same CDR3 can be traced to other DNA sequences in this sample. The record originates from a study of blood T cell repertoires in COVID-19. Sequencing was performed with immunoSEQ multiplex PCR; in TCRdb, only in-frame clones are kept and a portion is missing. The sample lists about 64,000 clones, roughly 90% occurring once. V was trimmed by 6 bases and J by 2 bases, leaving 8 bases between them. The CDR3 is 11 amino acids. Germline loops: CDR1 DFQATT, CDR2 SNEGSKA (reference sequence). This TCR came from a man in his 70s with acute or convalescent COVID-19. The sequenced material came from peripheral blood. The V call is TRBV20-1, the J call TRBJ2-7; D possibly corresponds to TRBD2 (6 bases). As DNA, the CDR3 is TGCAGTGCCGGGGGTCCCTACGAGCAGTACTTC. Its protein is CSAGGPYEQYF.